This T cell receptor (beta chain) was recorded in a study of CD8 T cell repertoires and HIV-1 epitope variants. Overall study context: Controls included no peptide, Ebola AY9 epitope, and a CMV, EBV, flu pool.

This clone was detected only a few times. Its specificity is not known. Clones were sequenced by immunoSEQ multiplex PCR, and TCRdb holds only the in-frame ones, with some missing. Of 4,500 to 6,000 clones in the sample, around 60% were seen once. The specimen sequenced was cultured CD8+ T cells derived from PBMCs. This TCR was recovered from a male donor with HIV.

For the CDR3, the DNA is TGTGCCAGCAGCTTAACAGATTTCAACACCGGGGAGCTGTTTTTT. Its protein product is CASSLTDFNTGELFF. The genes are TRBV7-9 and TRBJ2-2; D remains ambiguous. This CDR3 has 15 amino acids. Trimming left V 2 bases short and J 2 bases short, with 9 bases between. CDR1 and CDR2 from the germline V gene are SEHNR and FQNEAQ (reference sequence). Full variable domain (rest looked up from reference TRBV7-9 and TRBJ2-2): DTGVSQNPRHKITKRGQNVTFRCDPISEHNRLYWYRQTLGQGPEFLTYFQNEAQLEKSRLLSDRFSAERPKGSFSTLEIQRTEQGDSAMYLCASSLTDFNTGELFFGEGSRLTVL.